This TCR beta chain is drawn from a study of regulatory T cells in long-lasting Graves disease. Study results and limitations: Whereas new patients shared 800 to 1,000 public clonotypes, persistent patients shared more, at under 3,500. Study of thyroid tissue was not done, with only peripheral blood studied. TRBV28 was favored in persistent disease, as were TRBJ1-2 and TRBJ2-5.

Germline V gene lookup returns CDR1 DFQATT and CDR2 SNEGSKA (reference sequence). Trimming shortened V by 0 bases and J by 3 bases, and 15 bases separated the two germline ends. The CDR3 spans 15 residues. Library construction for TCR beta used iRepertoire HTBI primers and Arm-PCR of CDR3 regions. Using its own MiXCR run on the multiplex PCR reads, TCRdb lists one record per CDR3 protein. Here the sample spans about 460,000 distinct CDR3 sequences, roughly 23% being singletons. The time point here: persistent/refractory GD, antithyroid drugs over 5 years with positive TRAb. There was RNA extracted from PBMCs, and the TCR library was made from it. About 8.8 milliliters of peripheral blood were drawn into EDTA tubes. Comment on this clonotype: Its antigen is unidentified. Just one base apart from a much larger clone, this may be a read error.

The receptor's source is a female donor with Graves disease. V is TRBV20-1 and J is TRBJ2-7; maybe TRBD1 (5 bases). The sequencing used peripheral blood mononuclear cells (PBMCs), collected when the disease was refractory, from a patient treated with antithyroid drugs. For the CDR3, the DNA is TGCAGTGCTAGAGATGCAGGCAGGGAATACTACGAGCAGTACTTC. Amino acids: CSARDAGREYYEQYF.